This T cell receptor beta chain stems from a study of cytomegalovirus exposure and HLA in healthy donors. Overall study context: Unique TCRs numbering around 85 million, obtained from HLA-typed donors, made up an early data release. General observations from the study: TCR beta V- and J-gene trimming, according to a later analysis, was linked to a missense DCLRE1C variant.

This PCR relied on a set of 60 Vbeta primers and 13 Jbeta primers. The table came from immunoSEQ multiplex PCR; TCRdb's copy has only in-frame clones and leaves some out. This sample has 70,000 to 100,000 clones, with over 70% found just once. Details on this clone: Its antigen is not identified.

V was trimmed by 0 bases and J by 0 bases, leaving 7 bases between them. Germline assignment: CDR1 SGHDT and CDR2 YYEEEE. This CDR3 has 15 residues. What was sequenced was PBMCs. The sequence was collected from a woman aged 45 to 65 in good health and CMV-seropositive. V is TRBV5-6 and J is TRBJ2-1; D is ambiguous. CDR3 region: CASSLVLSSYNEQFF. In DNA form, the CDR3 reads TGTGCCAGCAGCTTGGTTCTGAGCTCCTACAATGAGCAGTTCTTC.